This T cell receptor beta chain was recovered during a study of blood T cell repertoires in COVID-19. The assay was immunoSEQ multiplex PCR, and TCRdb's table has in-frame clones only and misses some. This sample has 300,000 to 450,000 clones, with around 87% found just once. CDR1 and CDR2 (germline): KGHSH, LQKENI. CDR3 size: 15 residues. After removal of 4 bases from V and 1 base from J, the junction contained 3 bases not matched to a gene. The clonotype was recovered from a woman aged 60-75 years with COVID-19, enrolled during active disease. The source material was peripheral blood. The V and J genes are TRBV18 and TRBJ2-3; 9 bases line up with TRBD1. Here the CDR3 DNA reads TGTGCCAGCTCACTTAGGACAGGGGGCACAGATACGCAGTATTTT. Translation gives CASSLRTGGTDTQYF. Full variable domain (remainder filled in from reference TRBV18 and TRBJ2-3): NAGVMQNPRHLVRRRGQEARLRCSPMKGHSHVYWYRQLPEEGLKFMVYLQKENIIDESGMPKERFSAEFPKEGPSILRIQQVVRGDSAAYFCASSLRTGGTDTQYFGPGTRLTVL.